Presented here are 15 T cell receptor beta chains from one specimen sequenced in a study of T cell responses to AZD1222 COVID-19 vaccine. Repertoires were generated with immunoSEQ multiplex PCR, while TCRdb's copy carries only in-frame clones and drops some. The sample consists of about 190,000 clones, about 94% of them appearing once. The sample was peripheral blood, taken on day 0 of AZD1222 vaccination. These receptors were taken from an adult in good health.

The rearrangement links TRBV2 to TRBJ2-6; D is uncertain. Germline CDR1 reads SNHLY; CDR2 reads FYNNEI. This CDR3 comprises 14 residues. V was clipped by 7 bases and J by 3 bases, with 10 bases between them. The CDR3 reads CASTWGSGANVLTF. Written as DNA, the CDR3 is TGTGCCAGCACCTGGGGAAGTGGGGCCAACGTCCTGACTTTC.

The DNA for the CDR3 is TGTGCCAGCAGCTCAGGGACTCAGCCCCAGCATTTT. Amino acid sequence: CASSSGTQPQHF. This rearrangement joins TRBV6-2 or TRBV6-3 to TRBJ1-5; maybe TRBD1 (5 bases). This CDR3 has 12 residues. Germline loops: CDR1 MNHEY, CDR2 SVGEGT. V was clipped by 6 bases and J by 6 bases, with 9 bases between them.

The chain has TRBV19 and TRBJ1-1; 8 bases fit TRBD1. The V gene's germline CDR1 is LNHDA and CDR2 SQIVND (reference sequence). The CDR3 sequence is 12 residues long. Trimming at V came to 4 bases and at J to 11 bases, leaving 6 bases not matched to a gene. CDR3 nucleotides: TGTGCCAGTAGTACCGGCAGGGGGCTGGCTTTCTTT. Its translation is CASSTGRGLAFF.

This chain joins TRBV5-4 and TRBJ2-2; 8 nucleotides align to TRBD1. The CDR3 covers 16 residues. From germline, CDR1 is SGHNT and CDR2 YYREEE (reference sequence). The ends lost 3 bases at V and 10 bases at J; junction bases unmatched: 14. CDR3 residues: CASSSEDWTGKPELFF. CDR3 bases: TGTGCCAGCAGCTCGGAGGATTGGACAGGGAAACCGGAGCTGTTTTTT.

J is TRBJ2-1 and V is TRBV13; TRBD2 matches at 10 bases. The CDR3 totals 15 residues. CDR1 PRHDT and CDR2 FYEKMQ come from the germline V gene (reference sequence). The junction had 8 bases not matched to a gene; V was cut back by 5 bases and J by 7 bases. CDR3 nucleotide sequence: TGTGCCAGCAGCCTCAGCGGGAGGGGGTGGAATGAGCAGTTCTTC. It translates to CASSLSGRGWNEQFF.

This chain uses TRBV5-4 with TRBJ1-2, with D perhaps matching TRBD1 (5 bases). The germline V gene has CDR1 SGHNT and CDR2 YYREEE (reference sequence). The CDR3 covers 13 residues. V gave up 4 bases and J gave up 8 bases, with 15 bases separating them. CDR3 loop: CASSTLRVGGYTF. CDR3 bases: TGTGCCAGCAGCACGCTCAGGGTCGGCGGCTACACCTTC.

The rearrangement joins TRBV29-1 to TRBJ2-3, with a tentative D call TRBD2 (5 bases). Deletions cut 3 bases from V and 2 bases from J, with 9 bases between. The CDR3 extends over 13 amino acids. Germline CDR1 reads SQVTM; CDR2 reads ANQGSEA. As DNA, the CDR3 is TGCAGCGTTGACCCGGGAAACACAGATACGCAGTATTTT. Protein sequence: CSVDPGNTDTQYF.

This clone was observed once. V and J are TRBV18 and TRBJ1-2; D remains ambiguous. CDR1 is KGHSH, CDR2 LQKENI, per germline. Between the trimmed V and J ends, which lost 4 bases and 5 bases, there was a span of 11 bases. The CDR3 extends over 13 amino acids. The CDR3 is CASSRDPAYGYTF. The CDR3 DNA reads TGTGCCAGCTCACGAGACCCTGCTTATGGCTACACCTTC. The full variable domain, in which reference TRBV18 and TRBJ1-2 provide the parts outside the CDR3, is NAGVMQNPRHLVRRRGQEARLRCSPMKGHSHVYWYRQLPEEGLKFMVYLQKENIIDESGMPKERFSAEFPKEGPSILRIQQVVRGDSAAYFCASSRDPAYGYTFGSGTRLTVV.

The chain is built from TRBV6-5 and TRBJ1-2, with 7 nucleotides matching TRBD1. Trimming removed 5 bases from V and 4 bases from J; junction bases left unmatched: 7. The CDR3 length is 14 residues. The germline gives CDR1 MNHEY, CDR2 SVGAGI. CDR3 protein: CASSISQGTYGYTF. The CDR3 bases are TGTGCCAGCAGTATTTCACAGGGGACCTATGGCTACACCTTC.

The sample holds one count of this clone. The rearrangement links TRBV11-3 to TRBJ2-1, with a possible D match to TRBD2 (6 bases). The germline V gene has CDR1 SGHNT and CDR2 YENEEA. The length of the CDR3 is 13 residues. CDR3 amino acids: CASGQGPYNEQFF. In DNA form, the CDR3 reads TGTGCAAGCGGGCAGGGACCCTACAATGAGCAGTTCTTC.

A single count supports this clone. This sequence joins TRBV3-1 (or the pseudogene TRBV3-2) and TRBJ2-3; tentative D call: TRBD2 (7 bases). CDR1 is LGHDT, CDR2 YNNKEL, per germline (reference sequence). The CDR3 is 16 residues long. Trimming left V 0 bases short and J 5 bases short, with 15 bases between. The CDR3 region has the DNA TGTGCCAGCAGCCAAGATAACGGGGGGCAGGGAGATACGCAGTATTTT. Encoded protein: CASSQDNGGQGDTQYF.

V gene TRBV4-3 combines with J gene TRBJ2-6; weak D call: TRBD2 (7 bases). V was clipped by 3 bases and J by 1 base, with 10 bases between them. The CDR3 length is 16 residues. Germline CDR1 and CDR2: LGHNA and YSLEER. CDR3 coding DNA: TGCGCCAGCAGCCAGGGGGGGCGATCTGGGGCCAACGTCCTGACTTTC. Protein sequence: CASSQGGRSGANVLTF.

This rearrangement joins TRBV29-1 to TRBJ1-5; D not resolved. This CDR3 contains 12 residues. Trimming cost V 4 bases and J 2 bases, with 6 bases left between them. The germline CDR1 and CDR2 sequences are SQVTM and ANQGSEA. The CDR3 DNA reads TGCAGCGTTGCAACGGGCAATCAGCCCCAGCATTTT. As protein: CSVATGNQPQHF.

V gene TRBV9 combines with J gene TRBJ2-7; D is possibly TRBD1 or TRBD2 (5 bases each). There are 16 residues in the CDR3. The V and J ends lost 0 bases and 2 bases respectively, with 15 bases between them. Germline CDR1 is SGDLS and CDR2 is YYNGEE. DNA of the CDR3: TGTGCCAGCAGCGTAGAACCCCAGCTGGGGGCCTACGAGCAGTACTTC. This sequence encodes CASSVEPQLGAYEQYF.

In DNA form, the CDR3 reads TGCGCCAGCAGCTTGGGACTGATCTACAATGAGCAGTTCTTC. Protein: CASSLGLIYNEQFF. This rearrangement joins TRBV5-1 to TRBJ2-1; D gene ambiguous. Trimming left V 0 bases short and J 3 bases short, with 7 bases between. This CDR3 contains 14 residues. Germline loops: CDR1 SGHRS, CDR2 YFSETQ.